The 6 T cell receptor beta chains presented below share a single source sample, sequenced in a study of cytomegalovirus exposure and HLA in healthy donors. PCR was performed using 60 Vbeta and 13 Jbeta primers. TCRdb keeps only in-frame clones here, not all; method: immunoSEQ multiplex PCR. This table holds fewer than 130,000 clones, 80% found once. The sequenced sample was PBMCs. These receptors all come from a woman aged 55-75 years in good health and CMV-seropositive.

The rearrangement links TRBV15 to TRBJ2-3; tentatively, D is TRBD2 (6 bases). This CDR3 spans 15 amino acids. Trimming cost V 0 bases and J 1 base, with 8 bases left between them. Per germline, CDR1 LNHNV and CDR2 YYDKDF (reference sequence). CDR3 nucleotides: TGTGCCACCAGCAGAGAGGTAGCGGGCACAGATACGCAGTATTTT. It specifies CATSREVAGTDTQYF.

The chain is built from TRBV9 and TRBJ2-5; 9 bases line up with TRBD2. The CDR3 has 14 amino acids. With V trimmed by 3 bases and J by 5 bases, 5 bases remained unmatched. The germline V gene encodes CDR1 SGDLS and CDR2 YYNGEE. This CDR3 reads CASSGSGSGETQYF. DNA for the CDR3: TGTGCCAGCAGCGGTAGCGGGAGCGGGGAGACCCAGTACTTC.

This clone was observed once. The genes are TRBV4-1 and TRBJ2-4; TRBD1 matches 7 bases. From germline, CDR1 is MGHRA and CDR2 YSYEKL. CDR3 length: 20 residues. V was pared by 0 bases and J by 4 bases, with 18 bases of the junction left unmatched. CDR3 protein: CASSQESDGTDDKKKNIQYF. DNA for the CDR3: TGCGCCAGCAGCCAAGAGTCGGATGGGACAGACGATAAGAAAAAAAACATTCAGTACTTC.

The chain uses TRBV9 and TRBJ2-1; 11 bases are a match to TRBD2. V lost 5 bases and J lost 3; bases outside the gene matches: 7. The CDR3 loop spans 16 amino acids. Germline lookup yields CDR1 SGDLS and CDR2 YYNGEE. The CDR3, as DNA: TGTGCCAGCAGTCACCGTAGCGGGAGGGGCTACAATGAGCAGTTCTTC. Protein product: CASSHRSGRGYNEQFF.

This clone was counted a single time. This chain links TRBV9 with TRBJ2-1, with D possibly TRBD2 on 6 matching bases. The CDR3 totals 15 residues. V lost 3 bases, J lost 5 bases, and 15 bases lay in between. CDR1 is SGDLS, CDR2 YYNGEE, per germline. The CDR3 DNA is TGTGCCAGCAGCGGACCTTGGGACTTCGACAATGAGCAGTTCTTC. The encoded protein is CASSGPWDFDNEQFF.

This clone was found once. The V gene is TRBV28, the J gene TRBJ2-3, with TRBD1 identical over 7 bases. The CDR3 runs 15 residues. After removal of 5 bases from V and 4 bases from J, the junction contained 9 bases not matched to a gene. Germline V gene data show CDR1 as MDHEN and CDR2 as SYDVKM. CDR3 sequence reads: CASSAGTEDADTQYF. CDR3 coding DNA: TGTGCCAGCAGTGCCGGGACAGAGGACGCAGATACGCAGTATTTT.